This T cell receptor beta chain was profiled in a study of identical twins. Whole-study results and caveats: Within monozygotic twins, out-of-frame TCR alpha sharing was underestimated by the models. Within beta out-of-frame sequences, the excess sharing observed between twins was weaker. It was cross-sectional statistical analysis, not following the same donors, that the conclusions relied on.

To note about this clonotype: What it binds is unknown.

This CDR3 has 15 amino acids. Trimming at V came to 2 bases and at J to 6 bases, leaving 2 bases not matched to a gene. Germline V gene data show CDR1 as SNHLY and CDR2 as FYNNEI. Template switching added a universal primer site, and cDNA bore unique molecular identifiers. TCRdb reprocessed the 5' RACE reads via MiXCR and lists one record per CDR3 protein. The sample holds approximately 680,000 distinct CDR3 sequences, just over 7% seen once. The same data also contributed to another study, on yellow fever vaccine responses in identical twins.

This clonotype originated in a woman aged 18-29 years in good health. Material for sequencing was PBMCs. The rearrangement uses TRBV2 and TRBJ2-2; TRBD2 aligns across 11 bases. In DNA, the CDR3 is TGTGCCAGCAGTGAAACTAGCGGGAGAGCCGGGGAGCTGTTTTTT. Its protein product is CASSETSGRAGELFF.